A single sample is the source of the 5 T cell receptor delta chains below, sequenced in a study of gamma-delta chains in newborns, infants, children. TCRdb re-called the reads through CATT. The repertoire holds about 6,900 delta-chain clones, with under 2.5% as singletons. Sample: blood. The receptors derive from a child who was a newborn, infant or young child, either healthy, febrile or measles-vaccinated (not recorded which).

By share of the sample, this clone is medium-sized (0.01 to 0.1%). The sample carries other DNA sequences with the same CDR3. The chain couples TRDV2 to TRDJ3; D not certain. The CDR3 is 16 amino acids. The V end was cut by 4 bases, the J end by 0 bases, with 9 bases between. Germline V gene sequence: CDR1 GEAIGNYY, CDR2 EKD. The CDR3 spells CACDGLSSWDTRQMFF. The CDR3 nucleotides read TGTGCCTGTGATGGTCTTAGCTCCTGGGACACCCGACAGATGTTTTTC.

The table lists this clone with a few counts. The protein held in TCRdb is that of a much larger clone and does not match this DNA's translation at residue 16, likely because of a read error; the protein shown is translated from the DNA. This chain joins TRDV2 and TRDJ1, with 7 bases that match TRDD3. This CDR3 contains 17 residues. The germline gives CDR1 GEAIGNYY, CDR2 EKD. The DNA for the CDR3 is TGTGCCTGTGACCCTGTCAGTACTGGGGTCCTCACCGATAAACTCACCTTT. This gives the protein CACDPVSTGVLTDKLTF.

Concerning this clone: Only one base separates this from a far larger clonotype, so it likely reflects a read error. Different DNA sequences within this sample yield the same CDR3. V is TRDV2 and J is TRDJ3; D is possibly TRDD3 (6 bases). The CDR3 has 17 residues. Germline V gives CDR1 GEAIGNYY, CDR2 EKD. The CDR3 protein is CACDTVLGSWDTRQMFF. The CDR3 DNA is TGTGCCTGTGACACCGTACTGGGCTCCTGGGACACCCGCCAGATGTTTTTC.

By its share, this clone is medium-sized. Different DNA sequences within this sample yield the same CDR3. The chain employs TRAV29/DV5 and TRDJ1; 7 nucleotides agree with TRDD3. From germline, CDR1 is NSMFDY and CDR2 ISSIKDK. The junction had 17 bases not matched to a gene; V was cut back by 3 bases and J by 0 bases. There are 18 residues in the CDR3. CDR3 DNA sequence: TGTGCAGCAAAGGGGGGGCCTGGGGATATGGGGTACACCGATAAACTCATCTTT. Amino acid sequence: CAAKGGPGDMGYTDKLIF.

Notes on this clone: The junction shows a germline mismatch at one end, possibly a read error. The chain couples TRDV2 to TRDJ3; TRDD3 matches at 9 bases. The germline CDR1 and CDR2 sequences are GEAIGNYY and EKD. The CDR3 has 17 residues. CDR3 in DNA: TGTGCCTGTGGCACCGCTGGGGGATCCTGGGACACCCGACGGATGTTTTTC. Translating it yields CACGTAGGSWDTRRMFF.